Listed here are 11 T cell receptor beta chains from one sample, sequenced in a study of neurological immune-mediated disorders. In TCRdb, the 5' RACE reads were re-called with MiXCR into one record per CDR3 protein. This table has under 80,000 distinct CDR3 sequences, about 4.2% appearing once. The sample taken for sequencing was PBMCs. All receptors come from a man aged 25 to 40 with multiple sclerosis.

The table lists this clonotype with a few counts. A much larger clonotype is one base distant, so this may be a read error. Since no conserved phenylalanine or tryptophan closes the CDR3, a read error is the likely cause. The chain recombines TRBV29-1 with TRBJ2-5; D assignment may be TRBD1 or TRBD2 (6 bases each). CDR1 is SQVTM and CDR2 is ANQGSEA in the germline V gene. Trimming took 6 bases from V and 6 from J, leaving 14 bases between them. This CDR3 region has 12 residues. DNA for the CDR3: TGCAGCGTAAGGGGGGATGGAAAGACCCAGTACTGC. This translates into CSVRGDGKTQYC.

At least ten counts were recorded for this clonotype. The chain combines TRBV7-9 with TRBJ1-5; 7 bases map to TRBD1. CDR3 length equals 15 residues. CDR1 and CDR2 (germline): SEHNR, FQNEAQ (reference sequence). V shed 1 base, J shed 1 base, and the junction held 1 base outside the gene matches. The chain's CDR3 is CASSLGQGSNQPQHF. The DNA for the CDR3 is TGTGCCAGCAGCTTAGGACAGGGAAGCAATCAGCCCCAGCATTTT.

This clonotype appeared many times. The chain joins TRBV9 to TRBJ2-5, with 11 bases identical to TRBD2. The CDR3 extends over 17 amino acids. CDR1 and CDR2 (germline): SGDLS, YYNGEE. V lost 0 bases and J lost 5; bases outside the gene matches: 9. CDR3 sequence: CASSVAARLAGMETQYF. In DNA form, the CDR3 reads TGTGCCAGCAGCGTAGCCGCCCGACTAGCGGGGATGGAGACCCAGTACTTC.

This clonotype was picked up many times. The CDR3 region has the DNA TGTGCCAGCAGGACTGATCAGGGTCTCAAAGGAGCTTTCTTT. Translating gives CASRTDQGLKGAFF. The chain couples TRBV5-5 to TRBJ1-1; perhaps TRBD1 as D (5 bases). This CDR3 is 14 amino acids long. Germline V gene lookup returns CDR1 SGHKS and CDR2 YYEKEE (reference sequence). Trimming stripped 5 bases from V and 10 bases from J, with 21 bases between. The variable domain in full, completed from reference TRBV5-5 and TRBJ1-1, reads DAGVTQSPTHLIKTRGQQVTLRCSPISGHKSVSWYQQVLGQGPQFIFQYYEKEERGRGNFPDRFSARQFPNYSSELNVNALLLGDSALYLCASRTDQGLKGAFFGQGTRLTVV.

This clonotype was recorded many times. The CDR3 sequence: CASGRTGGTQYF. CDR3 DNA sequence: TGTGCCAGCGGAAGGACAGGAGGGACCCAGTACTTC. This rearrangement joins TRBV7-2 to TRBJ2-5, with 7 nucleotides matching TRBD1. CDR1 is SGHTA and CDR2 is FQGNSA in the germline V gene. The CDR3 has 12 residues. V trimming: 8 bases; J trimming: 7 bases; junction bases outside the gene matches: 7.

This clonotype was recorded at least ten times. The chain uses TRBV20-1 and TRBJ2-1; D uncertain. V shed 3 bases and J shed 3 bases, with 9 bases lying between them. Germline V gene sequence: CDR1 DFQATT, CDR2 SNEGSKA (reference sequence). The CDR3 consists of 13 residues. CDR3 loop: CSASTWDYNEQFF. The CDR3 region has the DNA TGCAGTGCTAGTACTTGGGACTACAATGAGCAGTTCTTC.

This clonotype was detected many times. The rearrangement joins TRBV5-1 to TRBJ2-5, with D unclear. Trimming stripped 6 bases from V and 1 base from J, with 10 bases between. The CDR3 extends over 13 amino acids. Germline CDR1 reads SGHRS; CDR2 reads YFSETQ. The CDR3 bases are TGCGCCAGCAAACGTGTACCCCAAGAGACCCAGTACTTC. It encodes CASKRVPQETQYF.

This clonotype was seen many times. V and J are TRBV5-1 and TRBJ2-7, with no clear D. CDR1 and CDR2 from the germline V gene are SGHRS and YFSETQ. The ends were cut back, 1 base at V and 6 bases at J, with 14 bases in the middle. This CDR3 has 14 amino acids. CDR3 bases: TGCGCCAGCAGCTTGTTTTCTGGGGAAGGCGAGCAGTACTTC. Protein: CASSLFSGEGEQYF.

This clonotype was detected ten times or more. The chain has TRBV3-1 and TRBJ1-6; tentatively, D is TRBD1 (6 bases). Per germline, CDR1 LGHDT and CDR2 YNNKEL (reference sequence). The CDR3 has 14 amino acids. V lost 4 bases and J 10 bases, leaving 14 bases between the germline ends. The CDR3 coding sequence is TGTGCCAGCAGCCGGACAGCAGAATGGTCACCCCTCCACTTT. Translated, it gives CASSRTAEWSPLHF.

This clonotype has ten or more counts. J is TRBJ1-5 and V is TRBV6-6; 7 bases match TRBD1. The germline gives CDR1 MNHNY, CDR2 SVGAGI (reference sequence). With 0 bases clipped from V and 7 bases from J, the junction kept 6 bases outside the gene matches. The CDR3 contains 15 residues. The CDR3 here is CASSYSPGGGQPQHF. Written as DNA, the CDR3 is TGTGCCAGCAGTTACTCCCCAGGGGGAGGCCAGCCCCAGCATTTT.

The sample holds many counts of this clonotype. The CDR3 coding sequence is TGCGCCAGCAGCTTCGGACAGGGGAAGGAGGCTTTCTTT. Protein sequence: CASSFGQGKEAFF. The chain employs TRBV5-1 and TRBJ1-1, with 9 bases identical to TRBD1. The CDR3 sequence is 13 residues long. V lost 2 bases, J lost 11 bases, and 7 bases stayed unmatched. CDR1 and CDR2 (germline): SGHRS, YFSETQ.